A single sample is the source of the 5 T cell receptor beta chains below, sequenced in a study of blood T cells in healthy people across ages. The second PCR ran about 6 to 12 cycles with a sample-barcoded 5' primer and J-beta primers. TCRdb itself ran the 5' RACE reads through MiXCR, one entry per CDR3 protein. The profile covers about a million distinct CDR3 sequences, with 51% appearing a single time and about a fifth taken by the ten largest. The specimen sequenced was blood. The origin of the receptors is a woman aged 55-69 years in good health.

The chain links TRBV28 to TRBJ2-3; tentative D call: TRBD1 (5 bases). The ends were cut back, 6 bases at V and 1 base at J, with 20 bases in the middle. The CDR3 covers 17 residues. Germline CDR1 and CDR2: MDHEN and SYDVKM. The CDR3 is CASRRHAQVRGTDTQYF. The CDR3 bases are TGTGCCAGCAGAAGACACGCACAGGTTCGCGGCACAGATACGCAGTATTTT.

This sequence joins TRBV6-6 and TRBJ1-6, with D possibly matching TRBD1 (6 bases). Germline V lookup: CDR1 MNHNY, CDR2 SVGAGI (reference sequence). CDR3 size: 12 residues. The V gene lost 7 bases and the J gene lost 9 bases, with 10 bases spanning the gap. The DNA for the CDR3 is TGTGCCAGCACCACAGGGACTTCACCCCTCCACTTT. Its translation is CASTTGTSPLHF.

This chain joins TRBV19 and TRBJ2-1; 9 positions match TRBD1. The germline V gene encodes CDR1 LNHDA and CDR2 SQIVND (reference sequence). The CDR3 contains 16 residues. V shed 9 bases, J shed 2 bases, and the junction held 11 bases outside the gene matches. The CDR3 protein is CASRPTGTGPYNEQFF. The CDR3 DNA reads as TGTGCCAGCCGCCCGACCGGGACAGGGCCCTACAATGAGCAGTTCTTC.

The rearrangement links TRBV28 to TRBJ1-5; D gene ambiguous. Per germline, CDR1 MDHEN and CDR2 SYDVKM. V lost 11 bases and J 4 bases, leaving 15 bases between the germline ends. The CDR3 length is 13 residues. CDR3 amino acids: CASCGQENQPQHF. In DNA form, the CDR3 reads TGTGCCTCCTGTGGGCAGGAGAATCAGCCCCAGCATTTT.

The genes are TRBV20-1 and TRBJ2-3; D is undetermined. Germline V lookup: CDR1 DFQATT, CDR2 SNEGSKA (reference sequence). The length of the CDR3 is 15 residues. The V end lost 5 bases, the J end lost 1 base, and 16 bases lay between the germline ends. CDR3 in DNA: TGCAGTGCTGGGTCCCGGCATATCGGCACAGATACGCAGTATTTT. Translation gives CSAGSRHIGTDTQYF.